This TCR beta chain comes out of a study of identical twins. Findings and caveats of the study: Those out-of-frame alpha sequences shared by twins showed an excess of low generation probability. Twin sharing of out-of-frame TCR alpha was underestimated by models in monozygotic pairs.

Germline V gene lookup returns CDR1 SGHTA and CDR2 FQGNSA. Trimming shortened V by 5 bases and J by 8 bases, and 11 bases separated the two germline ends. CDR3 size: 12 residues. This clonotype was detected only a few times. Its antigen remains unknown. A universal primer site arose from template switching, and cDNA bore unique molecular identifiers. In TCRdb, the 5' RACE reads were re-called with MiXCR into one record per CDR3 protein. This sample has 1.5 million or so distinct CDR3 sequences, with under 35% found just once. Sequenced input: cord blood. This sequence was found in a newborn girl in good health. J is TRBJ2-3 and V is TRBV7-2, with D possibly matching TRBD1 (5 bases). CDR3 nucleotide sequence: TGTGCCAGCAGCCCAGCTAGGGGTACGCAGTATTTT. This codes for CASSPARGTQYF.